The next 25 T cell receptor beta chains were all read from a single sample in a study of monozygotic twins with inflammatory bowel disease. No DNA is given; TCRdb re-called the 5' RACE reads and lists each CDR3 protein once. Reported are 350,000 to 550,000 distinct CDR3 sequences; the ten largest clones contain roughly 2.2%. Sequencing was done on a sample of blood. All receptors come from a human donor with ulcerative colitis or Crohn's disease, or a healthy co-twin of an affected twin (not recorded which).

The chain employs TRBV19 and TRBJ2-1. Germline CDR1 is LNHDA and CDR2 is SQIVND (reference sequence). The CDR3 consists of 11 residues. The CDR3 here is CASGDYNEQFF. Full variable domain (remainder filled in from reference TRBV19 and TRBJ2-1): DGGITQSPKYLFRKEGQNVTLSCEQNLNHDAMYWYRQDPGQGLRLIYYSQIVNDFQKGDIAEGYSVSREKKESFPLTVTSAQKNPTAFYLCASGDYNEQFFGPGTRLTVL.

V gene TRBV27 combines with J gene TRBJ2-1; as DNA is missing, the TRBD1 call by TCRdb cannot be tested. The CDR3 consists of 15 residues. Looked up from germline, CDR1 is MNHEY and CDR2 is SMNVEV (reference sequence). This chain's CDR3 is CASSSDGGPYNEQFF.

The chain couples TRBV5-1 to TRBJ2-7; checking the TCRdb D call of TRBD1 is not possible without DNA. The CDR3 is 17 residues long. CDR1 and CDR2 (germline): SGHRS, YFSETQ. The CDR3: CASSFTPPGSDSYEQYF.

The V and J genes are TRBV5-4 and TRBJ1-2; TCRdb's D call of TRBD1 is untestable without DNA. The CDR3 has 15 amino acids. Germline V gene data show CDR1 as SGHNT and CDR2 as YYREEE (reference sequence). The CDR3 here is CASSLGDRVSYGYTF.

The CDR3 region is CASSDAGEYEQYF. The rearrangement joins TRBV6-4 to TRBJ2-7. The germline CDR1 and CDR2 sequences are MRHNA and SNTAGT. The CDR3 consists of 13 residues.

V usage is TRBV19 and J usage is TRBJ1-2; TCRdb outputs TRBD1, but without DNA this stays unchecked. CDR3 length equals 13 residues. CDR1 LNHDA and CDR2 SQIVND come from the germline V gene (reference sequence). The CDR3 is CATPGQANYGYTF.

The chain links TRBV7-2 to TRBJ1-6; TCRdb's D call of TRBD1 is untestable without DNA. CDR1 is SGHTA and CDR2 is FQGNSA in the germline V gene. This CDR3 contains 15 residues. The CDR3 reads CASSSVGTNNSPLHF.

The chain has TRBV5-1 and TRBJ2-2; TCRdb designates TRBD1, a call that cannot be tested without DNA. The CDR3 loop spans 15 amino acids. Per germline, CDR1 SGHRS and CDR2 YFSETQ. CDR3 in amino acids: CASNRDKLNSGELFF.

The chain has TRBV5-1 and TRBJ2-5. Germline loops: CDR1 SGHRS, CDR2 YFSETQ. There are 15 residues in the CDR3. The CDR3 loop is CASSLEQTAPETQYF.

The V gene is TRBV5-1, the J gene TRBJ2-1; no DNA is available, so the TRBD2 call from TCRdb remains unchecked. This CDR3 comprises 15 residues. CDR1 is SGHRS, CDR2 YFSETQ, per germline. This CDR3 reads CASSPLSGSGGEQFF. Full variable domain (remainder filled in from reference TRBV5-1 and TRBJ2-1): KAGVTQTPRYLIKTRGQQVTLSCSPISGHRSVSWYQQTPGQGLQFLFEYFSETQRNKGNFPGRFSGRQFSNSRSEMNVSTLELGDSALYLCASSPLSGSGGEQFFGPGTRLTVL.

The chain links TRBV7-2 to TRBJ2-5; TCRdb's assignment of TRBD2 cannot be checked, as there is no DNA. This CDR3 is built from 16 residues. The germline V gene has CDR1 SGHTA and CDR2 FQGNSA. Here the CDR3 reads CASSLKGAGGLETQYF.

V is TRBV28 and J is TRBJ2-3; TCRdb's D gene call, TRBD2, goes unchecked for lack of DNA. This CDR3 has 15 residues. Germline-derived CDR1 and CDR2 are MDHEN and SYDVKM. CDR3 in amino acids: CASTLSGSLSWTQYF.

The chain couples TRBV5-1 to TRBJ1-1. In germline, CDR1 is SGHRS, CDR2 YFSETQ. This CDR3 is 11 amino acids long. CDR3 amino acids: CAIQGEGEAFF.

The chain links TRBV2 to TRBJ2-5; checking the TCRdb D call of TRBD1 is not possible without DNA. Germline V gene lookup returns CDR1 SNHLY and CDR2 FYNNEI. The CDR3 contains 15 residues. The CDR3 reads CASSEGGQGIKTQYF.

J is TRBJ2-2 and V is TRBV28; no DNA is available, so the TRBD2 call from TCRdb remains unchecked. The CDR3 loop spans 20 amino acids. Germline CDR1 is MDHEN and CDR2 is SYDVKM. The CDR3 loop reads CASSSVSGSPTTRGTGELFF.

The chain recombines TRBV7-2 with TRBJ2-7. Germline-derived CDR1 and CDR2 are SGHTA and FQGNSA. The CDR3 sequence is 13 residues long. This chain's CDR3 is CASSLGPNYEQYF.

CDR3: CASSYRQGGNYGYTF. This chain links TRBV6-5 with TRBJ1-2; TCRdb's assignment of TRBD1 cannot be checked, as there is no DNA. CDR3 length: 15 amino acids. Germline CDR1 MNHEY, CDR2 SVGAGI.

The gene calls are TRBV10-2 and TRBJ1-4. Per the germline V gene, CDR1 is WSHSY and CDR2 is SAAADI. The CDR3 totals 14 residues. CDR3 sequence: CASRIGGLNEKLFF.

The V and J genes are TRBV7-3 and TRBJ2-3; checking the TCRdb D call of TRBD1 is not possible without DNA. CDR3 length: 12 residues. Germline values: CDR1 SGHTA, CDR2 FQGTGA. The chain's CDR3 is CASSVGQGAQYF.

V and J are TRBV20-1 and TRBJ2-2; TCRdb selects TRBD1, and the lack of DNA leaves this call unchecked. Germline V lookup: CDR1 DFQATT, CDR2 SNEGSKA (reference sequence). This CDR3 comprises 14 residues. CDR3 loop: CSARAPQGAGELFF.

The chain carries TRBV5-1 and TRBJ1-5; the TRBD1 assignment by TCRdb is unverifiable without DNA. CDR1 and CDR2 (germline): SGHRS, YFSETQ. The CDR3 spans 15 residues. Here the CDR3 reads CASSLTAGANQPQHF.

The gene calls are TRBV5-1 and TRBJ2-3; lacking DNA, the TRBD1 call made by TCRdb goes unchecked. The CDR3 length is 14 residues. Germline V lookup: CDR1 SGHRS, CDR2 YFSETQ. The CDR3 region is CATSTGERADTQYF.

The chain employs TRBV15 and TRBJ2-2; TCRdb designates TRBD2, a call that cannot be tested without DNA. The CDR3 has 16 residues. Germline CDR1 is LNHNV and CDR2 is YYDKDF (reference sequence). CDR3: CATSGSEGLNTGELFF. Full variable domain (rest looked up from reference TRBV15 and TRBJ2-2): DAMVIQNPRYQVTQFGKPVTLSCSQTLNHNVMYWYQQKSSQAPKLLFHYYDKDFNNEADTPDNFQSRRPNTSFCFLDIRSPGLGDTAMYLCATSGSEGLNTGELFFGEGSRLTVL.

This chain joins TRBV11-2 and TRBJ2-1; the TRBD2 assignment by TCRdb is unverifiable without DNA. The germline CDR1 and CDR2 sequences are SGHAT and FQNNGV. This CDR3 spans 19 amino acids. The CDR3 is CASSLEGLAGELSYNEQFF.

V is TRBV14 and J is TRBJ2-2. CDR3 length: 15 residues. Germline V gene lookup returns CDR1 SGHDN and CDR2 FVKESK. CDR3: CASSSPAGYTGELFF. Using reference TRBV14 and TRBJ2-2 for the parts outside the CDR3, the full variable domain is EAGVTQFPSHSVIEKGQTVTLRCDPISGHDNLYWYRRVMGKEIKFLLHFVKESKQDESGMPNNRFLAERTGGTYSTLKVQPAELEDSGVYFCASSSPAGYTGELFFGEGSRLTVL.